This TCR beta chain was captured in a study of T-cell memory formation after mild COVID-19. Study conclusions and caveats: Pre-infection memory contained some responding clones, which suggested that cross-reactive memory had joined. CD4+ bias marked clones expanding day 15 to 37, unlike balanced contracting clones.

CDR3 length: 16 amino acids. V gave up 4 bases and J gave up 6 bases; unmatched junction bases: 9. Per the germline V gene, CDR1 is SGHRS and CDR2 is YFSETQ. Constant-segment primers were used for 5'RACE, and the resulting TCR alpha and TCR beta cDNA libraries carried sample barcodes and UMIs. One entry per CDR3 protein results from TCRdb running MiXCR on the 5' RACE reads. The repertoire includes about 200,000 distinct CDR3 sequences, 18% of them detected once, and 2.4% sits in the top ten. Turning to this clonotype: Its antigen is not identified.

The rearrangement uses TRBV5-1 and TRBJ2-3; 12 nucleotides match TRBD2. The sequenced material came from PBMCs or a T cell subset sorted from them (not recorded which). This sequence was found in an adult woman who had mild COVID-19 (a few samples of this study predate the infection). Cell type and time point are not known. Here the CDR3 reads CASSAASGGATDTQYF. The CDR3 DNA reads as TGCGCCAGCAGCGCTGCTAGCGGGGGGGCCACCGATACGCAGTATTTT.